Presented here are 18 T cell receptor beta chains from one specimen sequenced in a study of T cells in localized non-small cell lung cancer. Libraries were prepared by immunoSEQ multiplex PCR; TCRdb keeps only in-frame clonotypes and omits some of them. The sample lists 30,000 to 40,000 clones, roughly 86% occurring once. The sequencing here drew on peripheral blood, taken before any cancer treatment. These receptors originate from a woman aged 40-69 years with stage I lung adenocarcinoma.

This chain connects TRBV27 to TRBJ1-3; no definite D call. Germline assignment: CDR1 MNHEY and CDR2 SMNVEV (reference sequence). This CDR3 has 15 amino acids. Trimming removed 7 bases at V and 4 bases at J, with 17 bases between. The CDR3 bases are TGTGCCAGCATGAAGGGAATAAGCGGGGGAAACACCATATATTTT. As protein: CASMKGISGGNTIYF.

This chain links TRBV5-5 with TRBJ2-3; 8 bases are a match to TRBD2. Looked up from germline, CDR1 is SGHKS and CDR2 is YYEKEE (reference sequence). The CDR3 loop spans 15 amino acids. Losses at the gene ends were 3 bases for V and 2 bases for J; bases not matched to a gene: 5. The CDR3 region has the DNA TGTGCCAGCAGCTCCAGGACTAGCATCACAGATACGCAGTATTTT. This sequence encodes CASSSRTSITDTQYF.

The chain uses TRBV19 and TRBJ1-1; TRBD1 matches at 7 bases. CDR1 and CDR2 (germline): LNHDA, SQIVND (reference sequence). With 5 bases clipped from V and 5 bases from J, the junction kept 11 bases outside the gene matches. The CDR3 is 15 residues long. CDR3: CASSPGQTRGTEAFF. The CDR3 DNA sequence: TGTGCCAGTAGTCCGGGACAGACCCGCGGGACTGAAGCTTTCTTT. The full variable domain, rest sourced from reference TRBV19 and TRBJ1-1, is DGGITQSPKYLFRKEGQNVTLSCEQNLNHDAMYWYRQDPGQGLRLIYYSQIVNDFQKGDIAEGYSVSREKKESFPLTVTSAQKNPTAFYLCASSPGQTRGTEAFFGQGTRLTVV.

This clone has a handful of counts. This chain uses TRBV19 with TRBJ1-5; D is ambiguous. V was shortened by 5 bases and J by 6 bases, with 11 bases between the two germline ends. This CDR3 comprises 13 residues. The germline gives CDR1 LNHDA, CDR2 SQIVND (reference sequence). The CDR3 here is CASSSIHSQPQHF. Written as DNA, the CDR3 is TGTGCCAGTAGTTCTATACACTCTCAGCCCCAGCATTTT.

There are a few counts of this clone. V usage is TRBV5-1 and J usage is TRBJ2-3, with a possible D match to TRBD2 (6 bases). CDR3 length: 14 amino acids. V lost 4 bases and J 4 bases, leaving 13 bases between the germline ends. Germline CDR1 reads SGHRS; CDR2 reads YFSETQ. The CDR3 DNA follows: TGCGCCAGCAGCCTCGGACGGGAGTCAGATACGCAGTATTTT. Its translation is CASSLGRESDTQYF.

V and J are TRBV5-5 and TRBJ1-6; 9 bases line up with TRBD1. This CDR3 is 15 amino acids long. The trim removed 2 bases at V and 7 bases at J, leaving 4 bases unmatched. Germline CDR1 is SGHKS and CDR2 is YYEKEE (reference sequence). The CDR3 here is CASSFTGTGNSPLHF. The CDR3 bases are TGTGCCAGCAGCTTTACCGGGACAGGGAATTCACCCCTCCACTTT.

The chain recombines TRBV11-2 with TRBJ1-1, with TRBD1 as a possible D gene (5 bases). V shed 0 bases and J shed 1 base, with 9 bases lying between them. Germline CDR1 reads SGHAT; CDR2 reads FQNNGV. The CDR3 loop spans 15 amino acids. Written as DNA, the CDR3 is TGTGCCAGCAGCTTAGATTGGACAACGAACACTGAAGCTTTCTTT. Protein: CASSLDWTTNTEAFF.

The V and J genes are TRBV2 and TRBJ2-5; 9 bases are shared with TRBD1. The CDR3 loop spans 15 amino acids. J lost 4 bases, V lost 9 bases, and 12 bases had no gene match. Germline CDR1 is SNHLY and CDR2 is FYNNEI. CDR3 in amino acids: CASGDGTGWRETQYF. The CDR3, as DNA: TGTGCCAGTGGGGACGGGACAGGGTGGAGAGAGACCCAGTACTTC.

This clone was counted between two and nine times. The genes are TRBV5-1 and TRBJ1-6; TRBD1 matches 8 bases. The V segment lost 1 base and the J segment 7 bases; nucleotides outside the gene matches: 4. The CDR3 is 15 residues long. CDR1 SGHRS and CDR2 YFSETQ come from the germline V gene. In DNA form, the CDR3 reads TGCGCCAGCAGCTTGAGGCAGGGGGCAAATTCACCCCTCCACTTT. Translating it yields CASSLRQGANSPLHF.

This rearrangement joins TRBV27 to TRBJ2-1, with TRBD1 matching over 9 bases. The ends lost 5 bases at V and 0 bases at J; junction bases unmatched: 17. CDR3 length: 20 amino acids. From germline, CDR1 is MNHEY and CDR2 SMNVEV (reference sequence). The CDR3 nucleotides are TGTGCCAGCAGTCCGTATGGGGGACAGGGCAATAAGCTCTCCTACAATGAGCAGTTCTTC. Protein: CASSPYGGQGNKLSYNEQFF.

The chain uses TRBV19 and TRBJ2-7, with D uncertain. The CDR3 runs to 15 residues. V lost 0 bases, J lost 0 bases, and 9 bases lay in between. Per germline, CDR1 LNHDA and CDR2 SQIVND (reference sequence). CDR3 amino acids: CASSIDRSGSYEQYF. In DNA, the CDR3 is TGTGCCAGTAGTATAGACAGGTCCGGCTCCTACGAGCAGTACTTC.

This clone was detected only a few times. V is TRBV5-1 and J is TRBJ2-4, with D tentatively TRBD1 (6 bases). Germline V lookup: CDR1 SGHRS, CDR2 YFSETQ. Trimming pared 0 bases from V and 8 bases from J, leaving 15 bases between. This CDR3 contains 15 residues. In DNA form, the CDR3 reads TGCGCCAGCAGCTTGGAACCTCAGGGGAGTGACATTCAGTACTTC. Its protein product is CASSLEPQGSDIQYF.

The V call is TRBV29-1, the J call TRBJ1-5; weak D call: TRBD1 (6 bases). Germline CDR1 is SQVTM and CDR2 is ANQGSEA. The CDR3 consists of 13 residues. V gave up 6 bases and J gave up 5 bases, with 14 bases separating them. CDR3 DNA sequence: TGCAGCGTCATGATGGCAGGGGATCAGCCCCAGCATTTT. It specifies CSVMMAGDQPQHF.

The chain couples TRBV4-3 to TRBJ1-4; no firm D call. The ends were cut back, 0 bases at V and 8 bases at J, with 13 bases in the middle. CDR1 is LGHNA and CDR2 is YSLEER in the germline V gene. This CDR3 has 15 amino acids. DNA for the CDR3: TGCGCCAGCAGCCAAGATAGACGCAGCTCCGAAAAACTGTTTTTT. Protein sequence: CASSQDRRSSEKLFF.

J is TRBJ2-7 and V is TRBV4-1; 7 nucleotides line up with TRBD1. Trimming took 4 bases from V and 3 from J; bases not matched to a gene: 6. This CDR3 contains 14 residues. The germline gives CDR1 MGHRA, CDR2 YSYEKL. DNA of the CDR3: TGCGCCAGCAGCCCGGACAGGCAGGACTACGAGCAGTACTTC. Amino acids: CASSPDRQDYEQYF.

The V call is TRBV18, the J call TRBJ2-5; possibly TRBD2 for D (6 bases). Per the germline V gene, CDR1 is KGHSH and CDR2 is LQKENI. The CDR3 is 13 residues long. Trimming took 2 bases from V and 5 from J, leaving 9 bases between them. CDR3: CASSPGGGETQYF. CDR3 coding DNA: TGTGCCAGCTCACCAGGAGGAGGGGAGACCCAGTACTTC. Based on the CDR3 plus reference TRBV18 and TRBJ2-5, the full variable domain is NAGVMQNPRHLVRRRGQEARLRCSPMKGHSHVYWYRQLPEEGLKFMVYLQKENIIDESGMPKERFSAEFPKEGPSILRIQQVVRGDSAAYFCASSPGGGETQYFGPGTRLLVL.

This chain uses TRBV6-1 with TRBJ2-7; no reliable D call. This CDR3 has 11 residues. The germline CDR1 and CDR2 sequences are MNHNS and SASEGT. Between the trimmed V and J ends, which lost 8 bases and 2 bases, there was a span of 7 bases. In DNA, the CDR3 is TGTGCCAGCGGAAACGCCTACGAGCAGTACTTC. Translation gives CASGNAYEQYF.

This rearrangement joins TRBV19 to TRBJ1-2; D is unclear. Germline V lookup: CDR1 LNHDA, CDR2 SQIVND (reference sequence). The CDR3 totals 11 residues. Trimming left V 3 bases short and J 5 bases short, with 4 bases between. The CDR3 protein is CASSMEYGYTF. In nucleotides, the CDR3 is TGTGCCAGTAGTATGGAGTATGGCTACACCTTC.